The entry below gives a single TCR beta chain sequence along with its context. This sample stems from a study of T cells expressing NK-cell markers. Reanalyzing the 5' RACE reads, TCRdb keeps one entry per CDR3 protein, without DNA. The sample holds about 430,000 distinct CDR3 sequences. Germline V gene lookup returns CDR1 DFQATT and CDR2 SNEGSKA (reference sequence). The CDR3 consists of 14 residues. The sequence was obtained from a woman aged 50 to 60 in good health. This chain joins TRBV20-1 and TRBJ2-1; TCRdb lists TRBD2, though no DNA is available to test this call. Sample: blood T cells: a sorted CD56 or NKG2C T cell subset, CD4+ or CD8+ T cells, or bulk PBMC T cells (not recorded which). This CDR3 is CSARSMTSGNEQFF.